These T cell receptor beta chains were read from a single sample in a study of T cell responses to AZD1222 COVID-19 vaccine. Using immunoSEQ multiplex PCR, the repertoire was profiled, and TCRdb retains in-frame clones only, with some absent. The table records over 100,000 clones, about 85% of them present only once. The sample in question was peripheral blood, obtained on day 0 of AZD1222 vaccination. The receptors were sampled from an adult in good health. The CDR3 runs from the conserved cysteine through the conserved F or W. A D gene is named only where the DNA matches it firmly. The size entry is marked missing in some rows and otherwise reads once, few, many or a size class.

d_gene	v_gene	j_gene	abundance	CDR3aa	CDR3nt
TRBD1	TRBV2	TRBJ1-2	NA	CASSTGTASNGYTF	TGTGCCAGCAGCACTGGGACAGCCTCGAATGGCTACACCTTC
NA	TRBV5-1	TRBJ1-4	NA	CASTQIPGNEKLFF	TGCGCCAGCACCCAGATCCCCGGTAATGAAAAACTGTTTTTT
NA	TRBV4-3	TRBJ2-2	NA	CASSQVRGLGELFF	TGCGCCAGCAGCCAAGTCAGGGGCCTAGGGGAGCTGTTTTTT
TRBD2	TRBV2	TRBJ2-5	NA	CASSQTPSGEVETQYF	TGTGCCAGCAGTCAAACCCCTAGCGGGGAGGTGGAGACCCAGTACTTC
NA	TRBV28	TRBJ1-3	once	CASSLRGGGTGNTIYF	TGTGCCAGCAGTCTGCGGGGGGGAGGGACAGGAAACACCATATATTTT
NA	TRBV5-1	TRBJ2-3	NA	CASSFTGTTDTQYF	TGCGCCAGCAGTTTTACCGGGACCACAGATACGCAGTATTTT
TRBD2	TRBV18	TRBJ2-7	few	CASSPPVSSGSYEQYF	TGTGCCAGCTCACCACCGGTGTCTAGCGGGAGTTACGAGCAGTACTTC
NA	TRBV7-9	TRBJ1-1	NA	CASTPGGTEAFF	TGTGCCAGCACCCCGGGGGGGACTGAAGCTTTCTTT
TRBD1	TRBV5-4	TRBJ1-4	NA	CASSLVEGAETNEKLFF	TGTGCCAGCAGCTTGGTAGAGGGGGCGGAAACTAATGAAAAACTGTTTTTT
NA	TRBV28	TRBJ2-3	NA	CASSLFTDTQYF	TGTGCCAGCAGTTTATTCACCGATACGCAGTATTTT
NA	TRBV4-3	TRBJ1-2	NA	CASSQVVNAANYGYTF	TGCGCCAGCAGCCAAGTCGTGAACGCCGCTAACTATGGCTACACCTTC
NA	TRBV6-5	TRBJ1-1	NA	CASMGQWTEAFF	TGTGCCAGCATGGGACAATGGACTGAAGCTTTCTTT
NA	TRBV28	TRBJ2-1	once	CASSLSIGGPYNEQFF	TGTGCCAGCAGTTTATCCATCGGGGGGCCCTACAATGAGCAGTTCTTC
NA	TRBV30	TRBJ1-2	NA	CAWSKGGYGYTF	TGTGCCTGGAGTAAAGGGGGCTATGGCTACACCTTC
TRBD2	TRBV13	TRBJ2-7	NA	CASSPTGGALTYEQYF	TGTGCCAGCAGCCCTACCGGGGGGGCCTTAACCTACGAGCAGTACTTC
TRBD1	TRBV6-1	TRBJ1-5	NA	CASSEAATGNQPQHF	TGTGCCAGCAGTGAAGCGGCGACAGGGAATCAGCCCCAGCATTTT
NA	TRBV5-4	TRBJ2-3	few	CASSLPGLGTDTQYF	TGTGCCAGCAGCTTGCCAGGGCTTGGCACAGATACGCAGTATTTT
NA	TRBV5-1	TRBJ1-1	NA	CASSNTGIGTEAFF	TGCGCCAGCAGCAACACAGGGATCGGGACTGAAGCTTTCTTT
NA	TRBV12-3/TRBV12-4	TRBJ2-7	NA	CASSLGRYEQYF	TGTGCCAGCAGTCTCGGACGCTACGAGCAGTACTTC
TRBD1	TRBV5-1	TRBJ2-7	NA	CASSLGSTGGSEQYF	TGCGCCAGCAGCTTAGGTTCGACAGGGGGATCCGAGCAGTACTTC
TRBD2	TRBV5-6	TRBJ2-5	NA	CASSWELVAGETQYF	TGTGCCAGCAGCTGGGAACTAGTAGCGGGAGAGACCCAGTACTTC
NA	TRBV7-9	TRBJ1-2	NA	CASSSEIFGYTF	TGTGCCAGCAGCTCAGAGATTTTTGGCTACACCTTC
NA	TRBV5-6	TRBJ1-2	few	CASSLTGTPIGYGYTF	TGTGCCAGCAGCCTGACCGGGACACCTATAGGCTATGGCTACACCTTC
NA	TRBV28	TRBJ1-1	NA	CASSQKRRWGTEAFF	TGTGCCAGCAGTCAAAAGAGGCGGTGGGGCACTGAAGCTTTCTTT
NA	TRBV5-6	TRBJ2-1	NA	CASSRRLVRSYNEQFF	TGTGCCAGCAGCCGAAGACTAGTCCGCTCCTACAATGAGCAGTTCTTC
NA	TRBV6-5	TRBJ2-4	NA	CASSSNKGGGENIQYF	TGTGCCAGCAGTTCCAATAAGGGGGGAGGGGAAAACATTCAGTACTTC
TRBD2	TRBV13	TRBJ2-1	NA	CASSPQGGTSGFEQFF	TGTGCCAGCAGCCCCCAGGGGGGGACTAGCGGGTTTGAGCAGTTCTTC
NA	TRBV15	TRBJ2-5	NA	CATSRGPGQTLWGGETQYF	TGTGCCACCAGCAGAGGACCGGGACAAACTCTGTGGGGGGGAGAGACCCAGTACTTC
TRBD2	TRBV25-1	TRBJ2-3	NA	CASSGGASGYTDTQYF	TGTGCCAGCAGTGGTGGGGCTAGCGGATACACAGATACGCAGTATTTT
TRBD1	TRBV7-6	TRBJ2-3	NA	CASSLTGLITDTQYF	TGTGCCAGCAGCTTGACAGGGCTTATAACAGATACGCAGTATTTT
NA	TRBV11-3	TRBJ2-1	NA	CASSLRRGEGVDEQFF	TGTGCCAGCAGCTTAAGGCGAGGGGAGGGGGTCGATGAGCAGTTCTTC
TRBD1	TRBV7-9	TRBJ1-2	NA	CASSLVMGTGGLGYTF	TGTGCCAGCAGCTTAGTAATGGGGACAGGGGGCCTTGGCTACACCTTC
NA	TRBV2	TRBJ1-1	NA	CASSLRTGSTEAFF	TGTGCCAGCAGTCTCCGGACCGGGTCCACTGAAGCTTTCTTT
TRBD2	TRBV27	TRBJ2-1	NA	CASSPGGNEQFF	TGTGCCAGCAGTCCGGGGGGCAATGAGCAGTTCTTC
NA	TRBV19	TRBJ1-1	NA	CASSRRDVGGVNTEAFF	TGTGCCAGTAGTAGACGGGACGTCGGCGGGGTAAACACTGAAGCTTTCTTT
NA	TRBV7-3	TRBJ2-2	NA	CASSARTGGELFF	TGTGCCAGCAGCGCTCGGACTGGCGGGGAGCTGTTTTTT
NA	TRBV7-7	TRBJ2-5	NA	CASSLRREQTQYF	TGTGCTAGCAGCCTTCGTCGGGAACAGACCCAGTACTTC
NA	TRBV6-6	TRBJ2-1	NA	CASTFTSGGSEQFF	TGTGCCAGCACGTTTACCTCTGGGGGGAGTGAGCAGTTCTTC
TRBD1	TRBV6-2/TRBV6-3	TRBJ2-3	NA	CASSPRGQGAIGDTQYF	TGTGCCAGCAGTCCCCGTGGACAGGGGGCGATAGGAGATACGCAGTATTTT
NA	TRBV27	TRBJ2-3	NA	CASSTGGDTQYF	TGTGCCAGCAGTACCGGGGGAGATACGCAGTATTTT
NA	TRBV7-3	TRBJ2-2	NA	CASSFDSSNTGELFF	TGTGCCAGCAGCTTTGACAGCTCGAACACCGGGGAGCTGTTTTTT
TRBD2	TRBV18	TRBJ2-7	NA	CASSPTGGGRDFDEQYF	TGTGCCAGCTCACCCACGGGGGGGGGACGGGATTTCGACGAGCAGTACTTC
NA	TRBV6-6	TRBJ2-7	NA	CASSQTQDSYEQYF	TGTGCCAGCAGTCAAACTCAAGACAGCTACGAGCAGTACTTC
TRBD2	TRBV3-1/TRBV3-2	TRBJ2-1	NA	CASSYGLAGPLYNEQFF	TGTGCCAGCAGCTACGGACTAGCGGGACCTCTGTACAATGAGCAGTTCTTC
NA	TRBV4-3	TRBJ1-5	NA	CASSQDLGAWDQPQHF	TGCGCCAGCAGCCAAGATCTTGGCGCCTGGGATCAGCCCCAGCATTTT